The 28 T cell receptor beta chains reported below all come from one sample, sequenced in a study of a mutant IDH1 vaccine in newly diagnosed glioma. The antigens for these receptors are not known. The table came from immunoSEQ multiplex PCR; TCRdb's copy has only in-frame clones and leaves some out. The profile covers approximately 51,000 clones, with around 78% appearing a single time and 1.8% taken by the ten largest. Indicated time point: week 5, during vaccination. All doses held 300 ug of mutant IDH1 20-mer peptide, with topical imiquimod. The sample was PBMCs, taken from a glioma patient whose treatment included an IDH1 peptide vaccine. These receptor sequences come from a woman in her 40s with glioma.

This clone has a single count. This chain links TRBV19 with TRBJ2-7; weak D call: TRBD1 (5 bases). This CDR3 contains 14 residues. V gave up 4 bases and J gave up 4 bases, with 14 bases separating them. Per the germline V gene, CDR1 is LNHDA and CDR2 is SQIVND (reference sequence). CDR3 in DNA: TGTGCCAGTAGTACAGGACACAATCAGTACGAGCAGTACTTC. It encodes CASSTGHNQYEQYF.

CDR3 loop: CATSTPTSRTSNEKLFF. For the CDR3, the DNA is TGTGCCACCAGCACACCAACGAGCAGGACCTCTAATGAAAAACTGTTTTTT. The J gene is TRBJ1-4, the V gene TRBV15; D unresolved. CDR3 length: 17 residues. CDR1 is LNHNV, CDR2 YYDKDF, per germline (reference sequence). Deletions cut 4 bases from V and 3 bases from J, with 18 bases between.

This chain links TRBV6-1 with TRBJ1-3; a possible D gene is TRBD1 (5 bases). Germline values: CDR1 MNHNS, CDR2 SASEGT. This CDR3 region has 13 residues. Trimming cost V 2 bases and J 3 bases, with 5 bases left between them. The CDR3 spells CASSEQGGNTIYF. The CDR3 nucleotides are TGTGCCAGCAGTGAACAGGGTGGAAACACCATATATTTT.

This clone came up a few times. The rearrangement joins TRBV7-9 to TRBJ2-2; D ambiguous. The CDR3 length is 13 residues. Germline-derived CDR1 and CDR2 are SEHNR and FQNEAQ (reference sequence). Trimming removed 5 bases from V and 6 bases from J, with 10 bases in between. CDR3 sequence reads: CASSTLFAGELFF. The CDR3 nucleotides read TGTGCCAGCAGCACCCTCTTCGCCGGGGAGCTGTTTTTT.

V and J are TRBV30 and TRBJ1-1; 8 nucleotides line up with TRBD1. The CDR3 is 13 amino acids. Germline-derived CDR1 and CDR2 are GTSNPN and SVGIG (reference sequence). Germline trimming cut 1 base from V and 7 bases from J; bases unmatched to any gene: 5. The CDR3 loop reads CAWSGQGASEAFF. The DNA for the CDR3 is TGTGCCTGGAGTGGGCAGGGGGCTAGTGAAGCTTTCTTT. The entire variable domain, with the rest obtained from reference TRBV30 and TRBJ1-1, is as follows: SQTIHQWPATLVQPVGSPLSLECTVEGTSNPNLYWYRQAAGRGLQLLFYSVGIGQISSEVPQNLSASRPQDRQFILSSKKLLLSDSGFYLCAWSGQGASEAFFGQGTRLTVV.

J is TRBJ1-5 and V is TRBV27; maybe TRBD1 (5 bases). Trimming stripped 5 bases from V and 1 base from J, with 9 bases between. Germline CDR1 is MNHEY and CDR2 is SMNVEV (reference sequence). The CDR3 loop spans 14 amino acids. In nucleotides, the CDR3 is TGTGCCAGCAGTAAAACAGGAAGCAATCAGCCCCAGCATTTT. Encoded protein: CASSKTGSNQPQHF.

CDR3 coding DNA: TGTGCCAGCAGCTTGGCTAGCAATCAGCCCCAGCATTTT. It codes for CASSLASNQPQHF. The chain joins TRBV7-9 to TRBJ1-5; D gene uncertain. The V and J ends lost 3 bases and 0 bases respectively, with 3 bases between them. The germline CDR1 and CDR2 sequences are SEHNR and FQNEAQ (reference sequence). This CDR3 region has 13 residues. The full variable domain, in which reference TRBV7-9 and TRBJ1-5 provide the parts outside the CDR3, is DTGVSQNPRHKITKRGQNVTFRCDPISEHNRLYWYRQTLGQGPEFLTYFQNEAQLEKSRLLSDRFSAERPKGSFSTLEIQRTEQGDSAMYLCASSLASNQPQHFGDGTRLSIL.

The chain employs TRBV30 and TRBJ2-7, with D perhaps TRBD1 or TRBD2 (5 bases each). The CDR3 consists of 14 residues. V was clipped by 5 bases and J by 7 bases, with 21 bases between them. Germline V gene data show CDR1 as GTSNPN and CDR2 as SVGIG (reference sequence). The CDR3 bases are TGTGCCTGGGCTCTGGGCCCCATTGGGGGAGAGCAGTACTTC. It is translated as CAWALGPIGGEQYF.

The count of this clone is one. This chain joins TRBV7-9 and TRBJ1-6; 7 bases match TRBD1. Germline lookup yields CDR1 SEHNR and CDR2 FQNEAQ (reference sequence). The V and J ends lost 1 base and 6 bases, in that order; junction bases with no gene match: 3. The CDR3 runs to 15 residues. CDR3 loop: CASSLGGGGNSPLHF. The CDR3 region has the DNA TGTGCCAGCAGCTTAGGAGGGGGCGGTAATTCACCCCTCCACTTT. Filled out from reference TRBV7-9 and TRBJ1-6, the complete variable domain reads DTGVSQNPRHKITKRGQNVTFRCDPISEHNRLYWYRQTLGQGPEFLTYFQNEAQLEKSRLLSDRFSAERPKGSFSTLEIQRTEQGDSAMYLCASSLGGGGNSPLHFGNGTRLTVT.

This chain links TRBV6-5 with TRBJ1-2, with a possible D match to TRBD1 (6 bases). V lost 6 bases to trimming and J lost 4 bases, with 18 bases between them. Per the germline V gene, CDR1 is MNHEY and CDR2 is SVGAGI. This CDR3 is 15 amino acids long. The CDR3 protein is CASRLSPGHSYGYTF. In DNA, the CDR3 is TGTGCCAGCAGACTAAGCCCGGGACACAGCTATGGCTACACCTTC.

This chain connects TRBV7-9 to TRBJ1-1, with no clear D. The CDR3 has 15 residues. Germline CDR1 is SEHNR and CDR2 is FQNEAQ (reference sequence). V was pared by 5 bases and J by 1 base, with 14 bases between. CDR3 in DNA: TGTGCCAGCAGCCCTGAGGTCCACTCGAACACTGAAGCTTTCTTT. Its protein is CASSPEVHSNTEAFF.

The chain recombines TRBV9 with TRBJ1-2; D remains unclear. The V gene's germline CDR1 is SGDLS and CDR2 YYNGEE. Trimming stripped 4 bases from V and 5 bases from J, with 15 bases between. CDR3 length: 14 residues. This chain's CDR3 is CASSPGRVLYGYTF. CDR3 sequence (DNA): TGTGCCAGCAGCCCCGGCAGAGTTTTATATGGCTACACCTTC. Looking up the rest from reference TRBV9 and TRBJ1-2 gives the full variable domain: DSGVTQTPKHLITATGQRVTLRCSPRSGDLSVYWYQQSLDQGLQFLIQYYNGEERAKGNILERFSAQQFPDLHSELNLSSLELGDSALYFCASSPGRVLYGYTFGSGTRLTVV.

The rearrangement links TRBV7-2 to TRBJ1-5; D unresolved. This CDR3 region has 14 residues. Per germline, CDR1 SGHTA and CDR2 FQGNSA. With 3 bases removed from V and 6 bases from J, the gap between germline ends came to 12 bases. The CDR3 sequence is CASSFGGGGQPQHF. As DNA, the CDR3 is TGTGCCAGCAGCTTTGGAGGTGGCGGTCAGCCCCAGCATTTT.

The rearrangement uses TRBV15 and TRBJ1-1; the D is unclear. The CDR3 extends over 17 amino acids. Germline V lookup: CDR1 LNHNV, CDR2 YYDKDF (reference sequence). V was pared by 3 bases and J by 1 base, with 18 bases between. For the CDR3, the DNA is TGTGCCACCAGCAGCCCCATAGGGTTACAGAGGAACACTGAAGCTTTCTTT. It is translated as CATSSPIGLQRNTEAFF.

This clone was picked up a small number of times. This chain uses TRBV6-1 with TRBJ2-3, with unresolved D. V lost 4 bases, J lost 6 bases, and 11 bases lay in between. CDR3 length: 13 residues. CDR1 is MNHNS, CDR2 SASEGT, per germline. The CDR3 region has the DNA TGTGCCAGCAGTGGCATACCATGGGATACGCAGTATTTT. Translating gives CASSGIPWDTQYF.

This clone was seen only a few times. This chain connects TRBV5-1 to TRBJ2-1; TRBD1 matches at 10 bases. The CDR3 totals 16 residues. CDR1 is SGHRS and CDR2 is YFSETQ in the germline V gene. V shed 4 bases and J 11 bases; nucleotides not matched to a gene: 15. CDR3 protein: CASSATPGQGNRQQFF. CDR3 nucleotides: TGCGCCAGCAGCGCAACCCCGGGACAGGGGAACCGGCAGCAGTTCTTC. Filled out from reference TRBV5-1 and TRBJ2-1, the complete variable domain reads KAGVTQTPRYLIKTRGQQVTLSCSPISGHRSVSWYQQTPGQGLQFLFEYFSETQRNKGNFPGRFSGRQFSNSRSEMNVSTLELGDSALYLCASSATPGQGNRQQFFGPGTRLTVL.

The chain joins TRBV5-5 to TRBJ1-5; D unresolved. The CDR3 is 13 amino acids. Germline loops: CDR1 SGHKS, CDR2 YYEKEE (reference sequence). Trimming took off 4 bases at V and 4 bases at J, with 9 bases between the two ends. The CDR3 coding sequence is TGTGCCAGCAGCACCGACTGGAATCAGCCCCAGCATTTT. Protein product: CASSTDWNQPQHF.

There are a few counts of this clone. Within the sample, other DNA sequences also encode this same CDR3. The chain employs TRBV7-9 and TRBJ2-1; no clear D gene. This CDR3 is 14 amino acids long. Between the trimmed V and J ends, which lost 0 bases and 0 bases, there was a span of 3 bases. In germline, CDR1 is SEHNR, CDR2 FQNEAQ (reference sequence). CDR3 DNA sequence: TGTGCCAGCAGCTTAGCTGGCTCCTACAATGAGCAGTTCTTC. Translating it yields CASSLAGSYNEQFF.

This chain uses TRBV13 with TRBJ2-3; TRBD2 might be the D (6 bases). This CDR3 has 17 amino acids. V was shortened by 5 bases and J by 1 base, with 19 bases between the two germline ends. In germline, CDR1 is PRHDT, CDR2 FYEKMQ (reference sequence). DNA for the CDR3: TGTGCCAGCAGCATGCCTCCTGGGCGGGGTGGCACAGATACGCAGTATTTT. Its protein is CASSMPPGRGGTDTQYF.

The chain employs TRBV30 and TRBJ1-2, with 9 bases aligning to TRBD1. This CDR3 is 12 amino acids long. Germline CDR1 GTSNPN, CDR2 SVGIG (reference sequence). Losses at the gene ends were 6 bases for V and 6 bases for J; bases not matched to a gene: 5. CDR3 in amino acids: CACTGGADGYTF. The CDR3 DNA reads TGTGCCTGTACAGGGGGCGCGGATGGCTACACCTTC. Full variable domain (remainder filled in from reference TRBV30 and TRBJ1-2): SQTIHQWPATLVQPVGSPLSLECTVEGTSNPNLYWYRQAAGRGLQLLFYSVGIGQISSEVPQNLSASRPQDRQFILSSKKLLLSDSGFYLCACTGGADGYTFGSGTRLTVV.

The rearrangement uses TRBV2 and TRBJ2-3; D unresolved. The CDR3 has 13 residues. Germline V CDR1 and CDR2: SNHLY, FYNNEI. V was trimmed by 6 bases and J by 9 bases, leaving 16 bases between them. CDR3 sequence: CASSRPFVLTQYF. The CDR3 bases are TGTGCCAGCAGCCGGCCTTTTGTGTTAACGCAGTATTTT.

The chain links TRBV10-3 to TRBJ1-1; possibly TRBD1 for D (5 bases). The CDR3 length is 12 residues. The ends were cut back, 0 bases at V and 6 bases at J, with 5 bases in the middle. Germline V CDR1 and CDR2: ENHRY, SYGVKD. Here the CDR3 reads CAISESGAEAFF. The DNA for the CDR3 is TGTGCCATCAGTGAGTCGGGGGCTGAAGCTTTCTTT.

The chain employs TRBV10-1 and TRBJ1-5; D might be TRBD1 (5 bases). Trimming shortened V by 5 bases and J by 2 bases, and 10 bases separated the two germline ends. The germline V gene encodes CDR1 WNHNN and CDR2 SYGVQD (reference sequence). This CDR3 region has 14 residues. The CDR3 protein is CASSRQGRNQPQHF. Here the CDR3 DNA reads TGCGCCAGCAGTCGCCAGGGACGCAATCAGCCCCAGCATTTT.

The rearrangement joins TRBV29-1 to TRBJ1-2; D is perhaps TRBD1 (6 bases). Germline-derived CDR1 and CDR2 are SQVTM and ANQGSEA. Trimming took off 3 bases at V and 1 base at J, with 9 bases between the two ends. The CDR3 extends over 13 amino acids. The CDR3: CSVDRQVNYGYTF. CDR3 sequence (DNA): TGCAGCGTTGACCGACAGGTTAACTATGGCTACACCTTC.

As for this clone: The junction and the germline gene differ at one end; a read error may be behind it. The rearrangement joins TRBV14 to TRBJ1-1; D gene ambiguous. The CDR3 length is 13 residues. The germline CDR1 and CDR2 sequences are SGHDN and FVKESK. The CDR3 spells CASSPFRNPEAFF. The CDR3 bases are TGTGCCAGCAGCCCCTTCCGGAACCCTGAAGCTTTCTTT.

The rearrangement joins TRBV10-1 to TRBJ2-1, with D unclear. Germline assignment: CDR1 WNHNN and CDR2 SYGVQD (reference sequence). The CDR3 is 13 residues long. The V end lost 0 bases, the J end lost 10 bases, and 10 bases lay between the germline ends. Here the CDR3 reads CASSESYLSEQFF. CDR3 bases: TGCGCCAGCAGTGAGTCGTACCTCAGCGAGCAGTTCTTC.

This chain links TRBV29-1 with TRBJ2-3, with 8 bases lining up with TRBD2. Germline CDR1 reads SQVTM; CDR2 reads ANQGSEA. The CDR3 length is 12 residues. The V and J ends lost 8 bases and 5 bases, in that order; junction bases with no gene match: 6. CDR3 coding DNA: TGCAGCACTAGGCGGGGGGAAGATACGCAGTATTTT. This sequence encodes CSTRRGEDTQYF.

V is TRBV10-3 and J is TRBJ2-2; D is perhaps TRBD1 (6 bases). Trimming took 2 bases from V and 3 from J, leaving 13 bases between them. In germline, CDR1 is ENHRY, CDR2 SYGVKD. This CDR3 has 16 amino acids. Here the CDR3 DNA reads TGTGCCATCAGTGAGCATACAGGGAAAGACACCGGGGAGCTGTTTTTT. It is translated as CAISEHTGKDTGELFF.